The entry that follows covers one T cell receptor (beta chain) sequence. As yet, its antigen is unknown. This sample also contains other DNA sequences that code for the same CDR3. The data are from a study of shared clonotypes between healthy human individuals. Study as a whole: The cohort had a couple of women and a few men, ages 18 to 49. CD4 naive and memory got three plates each, CD8 naive two, CD8 memory one.

Sequenced by immunoSEQ multiplex PCR; TCRdb stores in-frame clones only, minus some. The sample has some 2,500,000 clones, over 85% seen once. Study conclusions and caveats: Since donors were few, the genetic and exposure-history diversity represented was limited. Among the subsets, naive ones generally showed larger estimated richness than memory ones.

Germline CDR1 reads SQVTM; CDR2 reads ANQGSEA. The CDR3 sequence is 13 residues long. Trimming removed 0 bases at V and 4 bases at J, with 8 bases between. The sequenced sample was naive CD4+ T cells from PBMCs. The subset: CD45RA+ positively selected. The source of this sequence is a man aged 18 to 29 in good health. Some clones in this sample may be carry-over from other donors' samples. This sequence joins TRBV29-1 and TRBJ2-3, with a possible D match to TRBD1 (6 bases). The CDR3, as DNA: TGCAGCGTTGAAGACAGGGGTGCAGATACGCAGTATTTT. As protein: CSVEDRGADTQYF.